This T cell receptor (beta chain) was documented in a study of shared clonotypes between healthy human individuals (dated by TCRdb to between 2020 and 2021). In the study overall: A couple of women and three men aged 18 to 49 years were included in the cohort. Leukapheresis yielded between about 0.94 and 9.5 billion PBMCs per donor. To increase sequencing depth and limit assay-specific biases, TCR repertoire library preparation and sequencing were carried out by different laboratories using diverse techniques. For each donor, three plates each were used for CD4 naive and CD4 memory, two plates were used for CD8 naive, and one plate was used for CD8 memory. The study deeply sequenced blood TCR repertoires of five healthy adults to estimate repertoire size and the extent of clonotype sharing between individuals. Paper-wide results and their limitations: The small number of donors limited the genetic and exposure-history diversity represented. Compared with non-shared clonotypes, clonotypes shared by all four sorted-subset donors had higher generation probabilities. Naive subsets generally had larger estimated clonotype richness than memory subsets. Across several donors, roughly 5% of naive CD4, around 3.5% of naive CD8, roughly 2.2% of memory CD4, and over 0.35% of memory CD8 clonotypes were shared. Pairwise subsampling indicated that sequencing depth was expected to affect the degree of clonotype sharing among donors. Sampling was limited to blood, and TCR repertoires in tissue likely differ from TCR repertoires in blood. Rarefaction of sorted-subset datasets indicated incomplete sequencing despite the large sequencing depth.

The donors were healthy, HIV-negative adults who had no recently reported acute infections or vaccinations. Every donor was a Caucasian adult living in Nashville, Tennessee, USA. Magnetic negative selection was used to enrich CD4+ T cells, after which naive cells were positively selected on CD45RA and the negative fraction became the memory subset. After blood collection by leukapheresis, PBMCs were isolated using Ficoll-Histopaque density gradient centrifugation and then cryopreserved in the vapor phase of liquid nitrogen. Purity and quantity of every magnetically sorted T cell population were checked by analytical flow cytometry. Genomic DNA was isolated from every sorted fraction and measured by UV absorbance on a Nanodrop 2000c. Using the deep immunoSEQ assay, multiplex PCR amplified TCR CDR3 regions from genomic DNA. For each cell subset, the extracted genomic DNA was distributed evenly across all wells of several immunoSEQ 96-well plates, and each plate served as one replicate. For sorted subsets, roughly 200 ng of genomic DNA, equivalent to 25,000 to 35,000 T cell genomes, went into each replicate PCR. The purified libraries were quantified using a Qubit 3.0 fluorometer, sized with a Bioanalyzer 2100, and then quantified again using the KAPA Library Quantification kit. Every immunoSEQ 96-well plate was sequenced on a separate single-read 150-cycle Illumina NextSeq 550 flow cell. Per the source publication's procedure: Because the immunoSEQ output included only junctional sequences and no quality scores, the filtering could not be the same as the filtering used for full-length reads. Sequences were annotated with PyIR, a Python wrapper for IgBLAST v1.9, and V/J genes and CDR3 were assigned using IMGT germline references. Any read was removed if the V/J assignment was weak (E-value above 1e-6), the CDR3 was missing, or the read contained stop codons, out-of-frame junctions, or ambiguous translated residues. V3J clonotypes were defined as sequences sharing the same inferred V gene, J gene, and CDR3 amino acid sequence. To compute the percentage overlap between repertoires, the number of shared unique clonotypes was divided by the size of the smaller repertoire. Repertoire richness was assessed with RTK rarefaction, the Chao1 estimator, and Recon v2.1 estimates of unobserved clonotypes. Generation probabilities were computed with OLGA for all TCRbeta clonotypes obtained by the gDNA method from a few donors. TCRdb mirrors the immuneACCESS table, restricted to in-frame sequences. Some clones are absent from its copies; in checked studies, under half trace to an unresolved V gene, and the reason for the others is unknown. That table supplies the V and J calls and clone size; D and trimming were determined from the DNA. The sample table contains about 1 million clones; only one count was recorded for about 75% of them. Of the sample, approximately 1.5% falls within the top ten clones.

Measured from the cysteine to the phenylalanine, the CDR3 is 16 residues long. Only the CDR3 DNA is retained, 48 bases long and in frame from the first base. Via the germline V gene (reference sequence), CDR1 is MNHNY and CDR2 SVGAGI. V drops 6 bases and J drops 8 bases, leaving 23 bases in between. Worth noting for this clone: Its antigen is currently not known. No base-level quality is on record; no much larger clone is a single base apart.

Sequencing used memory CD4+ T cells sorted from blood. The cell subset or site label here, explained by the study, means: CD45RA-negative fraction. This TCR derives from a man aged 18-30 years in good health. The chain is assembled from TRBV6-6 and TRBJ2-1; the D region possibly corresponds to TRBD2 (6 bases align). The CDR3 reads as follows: CASSSDRDWGVDEQFF. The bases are TGTGCCAGCAGCAGTGACCGGGACTGGGGGGTCGATGAGCAGTTCTTC.